This T cell receptor beta chain came from a study of a mutant IDH1 vaccine in newly diagnosed glioma. CDR1 is ENHRY, CDR2 SYGVKD, per germline. There are 15 residues in the CDR3. Unmatched junction bases numbered 6, after V lost 2 bases and J lost 3 bases. The time point was: baseline, week 1 (first vaccination visit). Sample treatment: pre-vaccination baseline after standard-of-care therapy. The table came from immunoSEQ multiplex PCR; TCRdb's copy has only in-frame clones and leaves some out. There are about 25,000 clones in the sample; roughly 93% occur only once, and approximately 1.1% lies in the top ten.

This receptor was taken from a man aged 35-49 years with glioma. Sequencing used PBMCs, obtained from a glioma patient treated with radiotherapy, temozolomide or both. J is TRBJ1-2 and V is TRBV10-3; 7 positions match TRBD1. The CDR3 loop reads CAISEGGGAYYGYTF. In nucleotides, the CDR3 is TGTGCCATCAGTGAGGGAGGGGGCGCGTACTATGGCTACACCTTC.